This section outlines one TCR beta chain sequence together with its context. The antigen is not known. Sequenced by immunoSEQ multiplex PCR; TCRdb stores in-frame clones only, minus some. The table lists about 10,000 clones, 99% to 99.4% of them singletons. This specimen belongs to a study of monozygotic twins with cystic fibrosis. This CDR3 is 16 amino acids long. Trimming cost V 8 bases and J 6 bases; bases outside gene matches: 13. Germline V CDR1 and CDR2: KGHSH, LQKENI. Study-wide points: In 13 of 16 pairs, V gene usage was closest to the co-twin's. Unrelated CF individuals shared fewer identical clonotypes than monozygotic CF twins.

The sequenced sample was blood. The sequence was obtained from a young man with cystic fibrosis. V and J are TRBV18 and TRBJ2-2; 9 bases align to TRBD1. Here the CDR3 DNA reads TGTGCCAGCCCCTCTTTACAGGGGGCGGTAGCCGGGGAGCTGTTTTTT. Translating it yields CASPSLQGAVAGELFF.